The entry that follows covers one TCR beta chain sequence. The data derive from a study of blood T cell repertoires in COVID-19. TCRdb's table, derived via immunoSEQ multiplex PCR, lists solely in-frame clones and lacks some. The sample includes 200,000 to 300,000 clones, 84% of them seen just once. The CDR3 consists of 18 residues. Trimming shortened V by 4 bases and J by 6 bases, and 25 bases separated the two germline ends. Germline V gene data show CDR1 as LNHDA and CDR2 as SQIVND (reference sequence). V usage is TRBV19 and J usage is TRBJ1-5; D might be TRBD1 (6 bases). The sequence was obtained from a man aged 40-49 years who had recovered from COVID-19. Sequencing was performed on peripheral blood. CDR3 DNA: TGTGCCAGTAGTAGCCCTCGGGGGGCGCCGGAGGATGGTCAGCCCCAGCATTTT. Translating it yields CASSSPRGAPEDGQPQHF.